This TCR beta chain originates from a study of blood T cells in healthy people across ages. Of note for this clonotype: Its cognate antigen is unknown.

Study conclusions and caveats: Unknown CMV status may confound age-related changes in expanded clones.

The use of a sample-barcoded 5' primer and a J-beta primer mix characterized a second PCR of about 6 to 11 cycles. TCRdb called the 5' RACE reads again in MiXCR, with one record for every CDR3 protein. The top ten hold 7.7% of the sample, which has some 1.7 million distinct CDR3 sequences, 28% seen once. Isolating PBMCs gave at least 6 million of these cells per sample. Each sample provided at least 5 micrograms of extracted total RNA. This CDR3 contains 13 residues. In germline, CDR1 is SNHLY, CDR2 FYNNEI. Trimming took 5 bases from V and 7 from J, leaving 14 bases between them. Specimen: blood. The TCR sequence derives from a woman aged 25 to 39 in good health. The gene calls are TRBV2 and TRBJ1-1, with D hard to call. The DNA for the CDR3 is TGTGCCAGCAGTACCCGGAGGGCCAATGAAGCTTTCTTT. Its translation: CASSTRRANEAFF.